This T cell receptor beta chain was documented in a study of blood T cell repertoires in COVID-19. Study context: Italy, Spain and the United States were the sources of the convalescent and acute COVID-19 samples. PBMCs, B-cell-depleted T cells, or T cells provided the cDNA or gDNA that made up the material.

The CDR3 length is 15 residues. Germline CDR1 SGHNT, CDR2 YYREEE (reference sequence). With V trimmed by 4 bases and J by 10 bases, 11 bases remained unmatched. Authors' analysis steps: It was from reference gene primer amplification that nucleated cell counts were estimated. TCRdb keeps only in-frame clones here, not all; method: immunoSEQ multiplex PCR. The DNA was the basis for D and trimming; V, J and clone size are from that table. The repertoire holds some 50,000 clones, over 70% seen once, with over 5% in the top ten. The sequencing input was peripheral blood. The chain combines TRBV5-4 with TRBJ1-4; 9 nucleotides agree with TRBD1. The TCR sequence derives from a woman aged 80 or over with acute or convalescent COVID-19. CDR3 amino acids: CASSAAGTGPGKLFF. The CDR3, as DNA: TGTGCCAGCAGCGCAGCCGGGACAGGGCCCGGAAAACTGTTTTTT.